A selection of T cell receptor beta chains follows, all from one sample in a study of T cells in Graves' hyperthyroidism and ophthalmopathy. Using its own MiXCR run on the multiplex PCR reads, TCRdb lists one record per CDR3 protein. The table shows about half a million distinct CDR3 sequences, with around 20% occurring only once. Input material: blood. Receptors originate from a man between 18 and 35 years old with Graves' hyperthyroidism. Each CDR3 is given with its conserved first and last residue. D genes are given only for firm matches. The listing skips clone size in some rows; elsewhere it reads once, few, many or a size class.

CASSLGGRGRDGYTF,TGTGCCAGCAGTTTAGGAGGGAGGGGCCGGGATGGCTACACCTTC,TRBJ1-2,many,-,TRBV12-3/TRBV12-4
CASSYGWSSGNTIYF,TGTGCCAGCAGTTACGGCTGGAGCTCTGGAAACACCATATATTTT,TRBJ1-3,many,-,TRBV6-5
CATSRDPGSNQPQHF,TGTGCCACCAGCAGAGATCCAGGGAGCAATCAGCCCCAGCATTTT,TRBJ1-5,many,-,TRBV15
CATSRAGYEQYF,TGTGCCACCAGTCGAGCGGGATACGAGCAGTACTTC,TRBJ2-7,many,TRBD2,TRBV15
CAWSGWQRPRNTEAFF,TGTGCCTGGAGTGGGTGGCAGCGTCCCCGGAACACTGAAGCTTTCTTT,TRBJ1-1,many,-,TRBV30
CASSSIWGGVNQPQHF,TGTGCCAGCAGCTCGATTTGGGGGGGGGTAAATCAGCCCCAGCATTTT,TRBJ1-5,many,-,TRBV7-8
CASTYLDRPFYGYTF,TGTGCCAGCACTTACCTGGACAGGCCTTTCTATGGCTACACCTTC,TRBJ1-2,many,TRBD1,TRBV6-5
CASSPGGGLGYTF,TGCGCCAGCAGCCCGGGGGGGGGGCTCGGCTACACCTTC,TRBJ1-2,few,-,TRBV5-1
CATSDPTGLYGYTF,TGTGCCACCAGTGACCCGACAGGGTTGTATGGCTACACCTTC,TRBJ1-2,-,TRBD1,TRBV24-1
CASSTKRDQPQHF,TGTGCCAGTAGTACAAAGCGGGATCAGCCCCAGCATTTT,TRBJ1-5,many,-,TRBV19
CASSVHRVGGSPLHF,TGTGCCAGCAGCGTCCACAGGGTGGGTGGATCACCCCTCCACTTT,TRBJ1-6,many,-,TRBV11-2
CASSQARDREAFF,TGTGCCAGCAGCCAGGCCCGGGACAGGGAAGCTTTCTTT,TRBJ1-1,few,TRBD1,TRBV11-3
CATGTGGGGTEAFF,TGTGCCACAGGGACAGGGGGCGGTGGGACTGAAGCTTTCTTT,TRBJ1-1,many,TRBD1,TRBV19
CAWSEGHLGFTEAFF,TGTGCCTGGAGTGAGGGGCATCTAGGATTCACTGAAGCTTTCTTT,TRBJ1-1,many,-,TRBV30
CSAKRVNTEAFF,TGCAGTGCTAAGCGAGTGAACACTGAAGCTTTCTTT,TRBJ1-1,many,-,TRBV20-1
CASSAERTEAFF,TGTGCCAGCAGTGCCGAGCGGACTGAAGCTTTCTTT,TRBJ1-1,many,-,TRBV6-1
CASSYPPRGYYEQYF,TGTGCCAGCAGTTACCCACCCCGGGGTTACTACGAGCAGTACTTC,TRBJ2-7,few,-,TRBV6-2/TRBV6-3
CASSWGHGTEAFF,TGTGCCAGCAGCTGGGGGCATGGTACTGAAGCTTTCTTT,TRBJ1-1,many,-,TRBV7-8
CATSPTGPNTEAFF,TGTGCCACCAGTCCCACAGGGCCGAACACTGAAGCTTTCTTT,TRBJ1-1,-,-,TRBV24-1
CASTQEDEKLFF,TGTGCCAGCACCCAGGAAGATGAAAAACTGTTTTTT,TRBJ1-4,-,-,TRBV2
CSVLGTTGEAFF,TGCAGCGTTCTGGGGACAACTGGTGAAGCTTTCTTT,TRBJ1-1,many,-,TRBV29-1
CASSESSGGAYEQYF,TGTGCCAGCAGTGAGTCTAGCGGGGGGGCTTACGAGCAGTACTTC,TRBJ2-7,many,TRBD2,TRBV2
CASSLFGTGAHTEAFF,TGTGCCAGCAGTTTATTCGGGACAGGGGCCCACACTGAAGCTTTCTTT,TRBJ1-1,many,TRBD1,TRBV28
CASSSFDPTGELFF,TGCGCCAGCAGCTCCTTCGACCCCACCGGGGAGCTGTTTTTT,TRBJ2-2,few,-,TRBV5-1
CASSMTYEQYF,TGTGCCAGCAGTATGACGTACGAGCAGTACTTC,TRBJ2-7,-,-,TRBV6-2/TRBV6-3
CASSSDSANTEAFF,TGTGCCAGCAGTTCGGACTCAGCGAACACTGAAGCTTTCTTT,TRBJ1-1,-,-,TRBV12-3/TRBV12-4
CSASEDSPNYGYTF,TGCAGTGCTAGTGAGGACAGCCCTAACTATGGCTACACCTTC,TRBJ1-2,-,-,TRBV20-1